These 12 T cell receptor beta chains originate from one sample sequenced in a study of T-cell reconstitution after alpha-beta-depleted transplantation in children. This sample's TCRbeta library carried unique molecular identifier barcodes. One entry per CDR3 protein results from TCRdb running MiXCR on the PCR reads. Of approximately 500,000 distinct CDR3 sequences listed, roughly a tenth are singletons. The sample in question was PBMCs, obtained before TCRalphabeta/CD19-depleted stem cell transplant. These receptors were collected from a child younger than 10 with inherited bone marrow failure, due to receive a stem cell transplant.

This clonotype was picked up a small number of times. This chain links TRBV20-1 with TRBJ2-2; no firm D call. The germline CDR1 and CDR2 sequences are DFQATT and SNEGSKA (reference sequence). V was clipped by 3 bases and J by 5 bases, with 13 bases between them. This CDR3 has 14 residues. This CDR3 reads CSASLPLRTGELFF. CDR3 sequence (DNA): TGCAGTGCTAGCCTACCATTGAGGACCGGGGAGCTGTTTTTT.

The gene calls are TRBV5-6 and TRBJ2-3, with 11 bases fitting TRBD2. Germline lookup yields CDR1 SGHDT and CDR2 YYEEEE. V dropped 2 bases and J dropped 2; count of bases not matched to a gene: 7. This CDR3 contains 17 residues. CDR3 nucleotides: TGTGCCAGCAGCTTTGACCTGACTAGCGGGAACACAGATACGCAGTATTTT. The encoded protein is CASSFDLTSGNTDTQYF.

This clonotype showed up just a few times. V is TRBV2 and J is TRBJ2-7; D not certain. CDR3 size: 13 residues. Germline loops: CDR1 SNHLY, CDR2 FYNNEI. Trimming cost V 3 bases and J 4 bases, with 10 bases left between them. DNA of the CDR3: TGTGCCAGCAGTGACATGGGCGGTTACGAGCAGTACTTC. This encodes CASSDMGGYEQYF.

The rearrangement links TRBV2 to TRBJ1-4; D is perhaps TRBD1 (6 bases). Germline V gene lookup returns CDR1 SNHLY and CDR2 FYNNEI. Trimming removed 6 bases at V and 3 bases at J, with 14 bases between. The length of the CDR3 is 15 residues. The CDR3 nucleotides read TGTGCCAGCAGGAGAGGGTCAGGGGCTAATGAAAAACTGTTTTTT. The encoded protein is CASRRGSGANEKLFF. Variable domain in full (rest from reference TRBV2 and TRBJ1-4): EPEVTQTPSHQVTQMGQEVILRCVPISNHLYFYWYRQILGQKVEFLVSFYNNEISEKSEIFDDQFSVERPDGSNFTLKIRSTKLEDSAMYFCASRRGSGANEKLFFGSGTQLSVL.

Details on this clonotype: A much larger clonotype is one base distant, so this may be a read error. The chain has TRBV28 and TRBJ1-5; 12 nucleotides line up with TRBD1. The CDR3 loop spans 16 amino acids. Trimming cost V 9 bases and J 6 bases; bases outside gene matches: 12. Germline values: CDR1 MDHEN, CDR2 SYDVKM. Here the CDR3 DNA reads TGTGCCAGTCGTGGGGACAGGGGGCGACGCGGTCAGCCCCAGCATTTT. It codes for CASRGDRGRRGQPQHF.

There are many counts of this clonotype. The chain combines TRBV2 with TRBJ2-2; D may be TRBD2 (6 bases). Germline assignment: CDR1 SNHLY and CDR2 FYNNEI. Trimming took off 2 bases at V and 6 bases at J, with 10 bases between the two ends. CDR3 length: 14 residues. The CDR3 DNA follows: TGTGCCAGCAGTGAAAGGGGACTGCCCGGGGAGCTGTTTTTT. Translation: CASSERGLPGELFF.

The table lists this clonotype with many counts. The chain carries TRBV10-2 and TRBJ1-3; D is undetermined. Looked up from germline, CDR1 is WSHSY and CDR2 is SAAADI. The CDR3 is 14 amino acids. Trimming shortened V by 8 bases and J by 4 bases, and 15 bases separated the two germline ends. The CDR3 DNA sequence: TGCGCCAGCCAGTCTCCTTTACCCGGAAACACCATATATTTT. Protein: CASQSPLPGNTIYF.

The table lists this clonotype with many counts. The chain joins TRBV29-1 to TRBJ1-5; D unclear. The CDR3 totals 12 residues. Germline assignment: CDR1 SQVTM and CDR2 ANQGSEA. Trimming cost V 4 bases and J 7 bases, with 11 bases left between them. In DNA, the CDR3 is TGCAGCGTTGTAGTAGGTGGGCAGCCCCAGCATTTT. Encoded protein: CSVVVGGQPQHF.

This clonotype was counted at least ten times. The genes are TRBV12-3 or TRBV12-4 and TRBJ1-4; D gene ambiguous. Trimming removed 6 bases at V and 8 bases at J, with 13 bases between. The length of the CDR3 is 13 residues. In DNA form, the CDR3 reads TGTGCCAGCAGCCCGCGGTCTCCGGAAAAACTGTTTTTT. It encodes CASSPRSPEKLFF.

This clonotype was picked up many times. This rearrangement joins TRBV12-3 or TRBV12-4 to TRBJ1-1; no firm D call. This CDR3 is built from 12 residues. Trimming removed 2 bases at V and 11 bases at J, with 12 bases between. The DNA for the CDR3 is TGTGCCAGCAGTTTAACAGCGATTGAGGCTTTCTTT. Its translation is CASSLTAIEAFF.

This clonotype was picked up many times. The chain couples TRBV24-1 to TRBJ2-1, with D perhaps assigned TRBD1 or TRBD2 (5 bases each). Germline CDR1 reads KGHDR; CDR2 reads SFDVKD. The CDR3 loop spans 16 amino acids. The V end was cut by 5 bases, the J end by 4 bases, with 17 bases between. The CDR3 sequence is CATSGWGSRDYNEQFF. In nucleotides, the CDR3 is TGTGCCACCAGTGGCTGGGGCTCACGGGATTACAATGAGCAGTTCTTC.

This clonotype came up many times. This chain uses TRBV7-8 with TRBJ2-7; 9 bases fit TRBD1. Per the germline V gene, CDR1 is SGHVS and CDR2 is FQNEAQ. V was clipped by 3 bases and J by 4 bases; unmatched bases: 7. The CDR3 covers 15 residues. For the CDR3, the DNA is TGTGCCAGCAGCTTGGGACAGGGATTTCGGTACGAGCAGTACTTC. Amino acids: CASSLGQGFRYEQYF.